The TCR beta chain described here comes from a study of OX40 agonist ivuxolimab in advanced cancers. Only in-frame clones appear in the TCRdb table, and some are missing; sequencing was by immunoSEQ multiplex PCR. The sample yields about 76,000 clones, approximately 80% seen once. Study-level results: Some patients without response likewise showed low normalized clonal expansion. At 0.1 to 3.0 mg/kg and by week 6, clonal expansion occurred in CD4+ and CD8+ blood T cells.

There are a few counts of this clone. What it binds is not known. V was cut by 8 bases and J by 5 bases, with 13 bases left in between. Per the germline V gene, CDR1 is ENHRY and CDR2 is SYGVKD. CDR3 length: 13 residues. This chain connects TRBV10-3 to TRBJ2-1; D might be TRBD1 or TRBD2, each matching 5 bases. Sequencing was performed on CD4+ or CD8+ T cells sorted from blood, taken in a trial of the OX40 agonist ivuxolimab. The clonotype was recovered from an adult with an advanced solid tumor such as melanoma, head and neck, liver or kidney cancer. CDR3 nucleotides: TGTGCCATCCGAGGGGATGTGAACAATGAGCAGTTCTTC. This codes for CAIRGDVNNEQFF.